The 29 T cell receptor beta chains below come from one sample, sequenced in a study of blood T cell repertoires in COVID-19. The protocol was immunoSEQ multiplex PCR, while the TCRdb copy is restricted to in-frame clones and leaves out a portion. The data show some 280,000 clones, approximately 90% seen once. Sequenced: peripheral blood. The origin of the receptors is a woman between 55 and 75 years old with acute or convalescent COVID-19.

The chain uses TRBV14 and TRBJ2-7, with D perhaps matching TRBD1 (6 bases). Germline CDR1 and CDR2: SGHDN and FVKESK. The CDR3 totals 15 residues. Deletions cut 4 bases from V and 3 bases from J, with 16 bases between. The CDR3 coding sequence is TGTGCCAGCAGCCTATTAGGGACAACAGACTACGAGCAGTACTTC. Translated, it gives CASSLLGTTDYEQYF. Drawing the rest from reference TRBV14 and TRBJ2-7, the complete variable domain is EAGVTQFPSHSVIEKGQTVTLRCDPISGHDNLYWYRRVMGKEIKFLLHFVKESKQDESGMPNNRFLAERTGGTYSTLKVQPAELEDSGVYFCASSLLGTTDYEQYFGPGTRLTVT.

The chain joins TRBV10-3 to TRBJ2-1; 10 bases are shared with TRBD2. This CDR3 region has 16 residues. Germline CDR1 and CDR2: ENHRY and SYGVKD. The V and J ends lost 6 bases and 4 bases, in that order; junction bases with no gene match: 9. In DNA form, the CDR3 reads TGTGCCATCAGGGGGGAGGGACTAGCGCAATACAATGAGCAGTTCTTC. As protein: CAIRGEGLAQYNEQFF.

V usage is TRBV29-1 and J usage is TRBJ2-7; 12 bases agree with TRBD2. V was pared by 4 bases and J by 0 bases, with 10 bases of the junction left unmatched. The germline V gene encodes CDR1 SQVTM and CDR2 ANQGSEA. The CDR3 extends over 17 amino acids. The CDR3 nucleotides read TGCAGCGTTGGTATGCTAGCGGGAGGGCCAACCTCCTACGAGCAGTACTTC. Translating gives CSVGMLAGGPTSYEQYF.

The sample holds one count of this clone. The chain joins TRBV5-1 to TRBJ2-2, with 9 bases that match TRBD1. CDR1 is SGHRS, CDR2 YFSETQ, per germline. This CDR3 has 22 amino acids. Trimming at V came to 7 bases and at J to 5 bases, leaving 30 bases not matched to a gene. The CDR3 spells CASLKYPGQGLPGSEGTGELFF. CDR3 in DNA: TGCGCCAGCTTGAAATACCCGGGACAGGGATTACCGGGGTCCGAGGGGACCGGGGAGCTGTTTTTT.

The rearrangement links TRBV28 to TRBJ1-5; D remains unclear. The length of the CDR3 is 17 residues. Germline assignment: CDR1 MDHEN and CDR2 SYDVKM. The germline V and J ends were trimmed by 4 bases and 2 bases, with 18 bases remaining between them. The CDR3 loop reads CASSSRHGSGGNQPQHF. Here the CDR3 DNA reads TGTGCCAGCAGTTCCCGCCACGGCTCAGGCGGCAATCAGCCCCAGCATTTT.

The chain couples TRBV5-4 to TRBJ2-5, with 11 bases matching TRBD2. Germline trimming cut 4 bases from V and 4 bases from J; bases unmatched to any gene: 18. The CDR3 extends over 19 amino acids. Germline assignment: CDR1 SGHNT and CDR2 YYREEE (reference sequence). The CDR3 DNA sequence: TGTGCCAGCAGCCATCACGGGACTAGCGGTCCTACCCACCGAGAGACCCAGTACTTC. It specifies CASSHHGTSGPTHRETQYF.

CDR3 in DNA: TGCGCCAGCAGCCAAGACCGTCTCGGAGCTTTCTTT. It is translated as CASSQDRLGAFF. The J gene is TRBJ1-1, the V gene TRBV4-1; D gene uncertain. The CDR3 loop spans 12 amino acids. Germline CDR1 MGHRA, CDR2 YSYEKL. V was clipped by 0 bases and J by 10 bases, with 9 bases between them.

The V and J genes are TRBV11-1 and TRBJ1-1; 7 positions match TRBD1. The CDR3 covers 14 residues. Germline V lookup: CDR1 SGHAT, CDR2 FQDESV (reference sequence). The junction had 4 bases not matched to a gene; V was cut back by 3 bases and J by 3 bases. The CDR3 protein is CASSLGTDHTEAFF. The CDR3 DNA follows: TGTGCCAGCAGCTTGGGGACAGATCACACTGAAGCTTTCTTT.

The chain combines TRBV23-1 with TRBJ1-1, with D unclear. TRBV23-1 qualifies as an ORF whose function is uncertain. This CDR3 is 14 amino acids long. V gave up 8 bases and J gave up 5 bases, with 18 bases separating them. CDR3 in amino acids: CASSTARLSTEAFF. The CDR3 coding sequence is TGCGCCAGCTCAACTGCCAGGCTGAGTACTGAAGCTTTCTTT.

This chain uses TRBV5-1 with TRBJ1-2, with D possibly matching TRBD1 (5 bases). The V end lost 3 bases, the J end lost 3 bases, and 12 bases lay between the germline ends. The CDR3 runs to 14 residues. From germline, CDR1 is SGHRS and CDR2 YFSETQ. DNA of the CDR3: TGCGCCAGCAGCTGGGGGGACGGTGACTATGGCTACACCTTC. It codes for CASSWGDGDYGYTF.

The chain has TRBV5-5 and TRBJ1-5; D might be TRBD1 (6 bases). The CDR3 is 15 residues long. The germline V gene has CDR1 SGHKS and CDR2 YYEKEE (reference sequence). Between the trimmed V and J ends, which lost 4 bases and 3 bases, there was a span of 14 bases. CDR3 loop: CASSPQGTDNQPQHF. The DNA for the CDR3 is TGTGCCAGCAGCCCTCAGGGGACGGACAATCAGCCCCAGCATTTT.

This chain links TRBV5-5 with TRBJ2-1; 7 bases line up with TRBD1. J lost 5 bases, V lost 3 bases, and 5 bases had no gene match. Germline V lookup: CDR1 SGHKS, CDR2 YYEKEE (reference sequence). CDR3 length equals 14 residues. The CDR3 DNA reads as TGTGCCAGCAGCTGGACAGGAGGAGACAATGAGCAGTTCTTC. Amino acids: CASSWTGGDNEQFF.

The genes are TRBV2 and TRBJ2-5, with 8 bases matching TRBD1. The CDR3 runs 15 residues. With V trimmed by 9 bases and J by 5 bases, 14 bases remained unmatched. CDR1 and CDR2 from the germline V gene are SNHLY and FYNNEI. The DNA of the CDR3 is TGTGCCAGTACCGGACTGACAGGGGCTTTCGAGACCCAGTACTTC. Its translation is CASTGLTGAFETQYF. The complete variable domain, with remaining parts taken from reference TRBV2 and TRBJ2-5, reads EPEVTQTPSHQVTQMGQEVILRCVPISNHLYFYWYRQILGQKVEFLVSFYNNEISEKSEIFDDQFSVERPDGSNFTLKIRSTKLEDSAMYFCASTGLTGAFETQYFGPGTRLLVL.

The chain employs TRBV7-2 and TRBJ1-2, with TRBD1 matching over 8 bases. Trimming cost V 5 bases and J 4 bases; bases outside gene matches: 6. Germline CDR1 is SGHTA and CDR2 is FQGNSA. The CDR3 consists of 14 residues. This CDR3 is CASSPGTGAYGYTF. For the CDR3, the DNA is TGTGCCAGCAGCCCCGGGACAGGTGCCTATGGCTACACCTTC. Full variable domain (remainder filled in from reference TRBV7-2 and TRBJ1-2): GAGVSQSPSNKVTEKGKDVELRCDPISGHTALYWYRQSLGQGLEFLIYFQGNSAPDKSGLPSDRFSAERTGGSVSTLTIQRTQQEDSAVYLCASSPGTGAYGYTFGSGTRLTVV.

The V and J genes are TRBV2 and TRBJ1-2, with 7 bases fitting TRBD1. The junction had 4 bases not matched to a gene; V was cut back by 11 bases and J by 1 base. Germline V CDR1 and CDR2: SNHLY, FYNNEI. The CDR3 covers 12 residues. This CDR3 is CAGGQNNYGYTF. CDR3 DNA: TGTGCCGGGGGACAGAATAACTATGGCTACACCTTC.

J is TRBJ1-6 and V is TRBV30; possibly TRBD1 for D (6 bases). Germline V gene lookup returns CDR1 GTSNPN and CDR2 SVGIG (reference sequence). The CDR3 has 15 amino acids. Trimming took 0 bases from V and 7 from J, leaving 13 bases between them. CDR3 region: CAWSVPGQLNSPLHF. For the CDR3, the DNA is TGTGCCTGGAGTGTACCCGGACAGTTAAATTCACCCCTCCACTTT. Variable domain in full (rest from reference TRBV30 and TRBJ1-6): SQTIHQWPATLVQPVGSPLSLECTVEGTSNPNLYWYRQAAGRGLQLLFYSVGIGQISSEVPQNLSASRPQDRQFILSSKKLLLSDSGFYLCAWSVPGQLNSPLHFGNGTRLTVT.

The genes are TRBV4-3 and TRBJ2-1; D perhaps matches TRBD2 (6 bases). Germline-derived CDR1 and CDR2 are LGHNA and YSLEER. The CDR3 consists of 15 residues. Trimming removed 3 bases from V and 0 bases from J, with 9 bases in between. The CDR3 loop is CASSHRESSYNEQFF. In nucleotides, the CDR3 is TGCGCCAGCAGCCATCGGGAGAGCTCCTACAATGAGCAGTTCTTC.

The chain combines TRBV28 with TRBJ1-5; maybe TRBD1 (6 bases). The V gene's germline CDR1 is MDHEN and CDR2 SYDVKM. The CDR3 runs 19 residues. CDR3 bases: TGTGCTAAGCAGATGTGGGGGGGCTCAAAGAGAATGAGCAATCAGCCCCAGCATTTT. Translation: CAKQMWGGSKRMSNQPQHF.

This clone appeared once. The chain carries TRBV7-9 and TRBJ1-3; the D is unclear. CDR1 is SEHNR, CDR2 FQNEAQ, per germline (reference sequence). The length of the CDR3 is 18 residues. V was trimmed by 0 bases and J by 0 bases, leaving 15 bases between them. CDR3 region: CASSLATSGRVSGNTIYF. The DNA for the CDR3 is TGTGCCAGCAGCTTAGCGACGTCAGGCCGCGTCTCTGGAAACACCATATATTTT.

The chain employs TRBV4-1 and TRBJ2-1; TRBD2 aligns across 9 bases. Trimming took 0 bases from V and 6 from J; bases not matched to a gene: 6. This CDR3 has 16 residues. The germline V gene has CDR1 MGHRA and CDR2 YSYEKL. The CDR3, as DNA: TGCGCCAGCAGCCAAGATCCACTAGCGGGCATCAATGAGCAGTTCTTC. This encodes CASSQDPLAGINEQFF.

This chain uses TRBV28 with TRBJ2-7; the match to TRBD1 covers 8 bases. CDR3 length equals 15 residues. Germline loops: CDR1 MDHEN, CDR2 SYDVKM. The J segment lost 4 bases and the V segment lost 7 bases, leaving 12 bases of the junction unmatched. The CDR3 is CASNKPGQGNYEQYF. The CDR3 bases are TGTGCCAGCAACAAACCAGGACAGGGAAATTACGAGCAGTACTTC.

V gene TRBV7-9 combines with J gene TRBJ1-1; the match to TRBD1 covers 10 bases. J gave up 0 bases and V 2 bases, and 3 bases lay outside the gene matches. Germline CDR1 is SEHNR and CDR2 is FQNEAQ (reference sequence). The CDR3 covers 16 residues. The CDR3 is CASSLPGQGMNTEAFF. For the CDR3, the DNA is TGTGCCAGCAGCTTACCGGGACAGGGGATGAACACTGAAGCTTTCTTT.

V is TRBV3-1 (or the pseudogene TRBV3-2) and J is TRBJ2-3; perhaps TRBD2 as D (5 bases). Germline V gives CDR1 LGHDT, CDR2 YNNKEL (reference sequence). The CDR3 runs to 15 residues. Trimming removed 4 bases from V and 3 bases from J, with 14 bases in between. CDR3 in DNA: TGTGCCAGCAGCCTTAGAGGGAGTAGTACAGATACGCAGTATTTT. Protein sequence: CASSLRGSSTDTQYF.

This chain links TRBV29-1 with TRBJ2-3, with 14 bases fitting TRBD2. From germline, CDR1 is SQVTM and CDR2 ANQGSEA. With 4 bases clipped from V and 1 base from J, the junction kept 4 bases outside the gene matches. The CDR3 runs to 16 residues. CDR3 nucleotide sequence: TGCAGCGTTGCTGGACTAGCGGGAGGAGGCACAGATACGCAGTATTTT. Residues: CSVAGLAGGGTDTQYF.

CDR3 in DNA: TGCGCCAGCAGCCAAGGACGGGACTCGCAGTATTTT. Its translation is CASSQGRDSQYF. The chain has TRBV4-1 and TRBJ2-3, with TRBD2 as a possible D gene (6 bases). Germline V gene sequence: CDR1 MGHRA, CDR2 YSYEKL. The CDR3 runs 12 residues. V dropped 1 base and J dropped 10 bases, with 9 bases sitting between them.

This sequence joins TRBV19 and TRBJ2-1, with D possibly being TRBD2 (7 bases). Trimming removed 2 bases from V and 7 bases from J, with 12 bases in between. CDR1 is LNHDA and CDR2 is SQIVND in the germline V gene (reference sequence). This CDR3 comprises 14 residues. The CDR3 DNA reads as TGTGCCAGTAGTATAAGGGGGGGCTTAAATGAGCAGTTCTTC. Translation: CASSIRGGLNEQFF.

This clone was observed a handful of times. The chain couples TRBV19 to TRBJ1-5; 9 bases align to TRBD1. This CDR3 spans 13 amino acids. CDR1 LNHDA and CDR2 SQIVND come from the germline V gene (reference sequence). J was trimmed by 7 bases and V by 5 bases; bases with no gene match: 3. CDR3 residues: CASSGTGSQPQHF. The CDR3 DNA is TGTGCCAGTAGTGGGACAGGGAGCCAGCCCCAGCATTTT.

There are a few counts of this clone. The chain is built from TRBV5-1 and TRBJ1-2; D remains unclear. The length of the CDR3 is 14 residues. CDR1 SGHRS and CDR2 YFSETQ come from the germline V gene. Trimming removed 1 base at V and 4 bases at J, with 11 bases between. The CDR3 bases are TGCGCCAGCAGCTTGTCAGTAGAGGGCTATGGCTACACCTTC. Translated: CASSLSVEGYGYTF.

This clone was seen a single time. The chain employs TRBV6-5 and TRBJ1-5; TRBD1 might be the D (5 bases). V was trimmed by 9 bases and J by 0 bases, leaving 9 bases between them. CDR3 length equals 13 residues. The germline gives CDR1 MNHEY, CDR2 SVGAGI. CDR3 amino acids: CARQGNSNQPQHF. The CDR3 DNA sequence: TGTGCCAGGCAGGGTAATAGCAATCAGCCCCAGCATTTT.